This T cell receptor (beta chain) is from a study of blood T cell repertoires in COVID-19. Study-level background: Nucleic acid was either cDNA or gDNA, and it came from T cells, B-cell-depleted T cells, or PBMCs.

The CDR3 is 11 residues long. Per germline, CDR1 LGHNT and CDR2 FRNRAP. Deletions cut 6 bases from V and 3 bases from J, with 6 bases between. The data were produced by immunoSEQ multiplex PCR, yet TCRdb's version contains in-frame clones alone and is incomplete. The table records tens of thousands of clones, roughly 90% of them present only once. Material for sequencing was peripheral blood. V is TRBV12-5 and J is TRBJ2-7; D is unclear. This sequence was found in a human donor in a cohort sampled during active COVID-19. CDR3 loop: CASGSLYEQYF. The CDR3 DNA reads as TGTGCTAGTGGATCTCTCTACGAGCAGTACTTC.